This entry lists 6 T cell receptor beta chains sequenced from one sample in a study of T cell clusters in autoimmune cytopenias. One tube held mixed TRB-A and TRB-B primer pools for touch-down PCR. TCRdb reprocessed the multiplex PCR reads and stores each CDR3 protein as one record, lacking DNA. The sample table sets out 2,000 or so distinct CDR3 sequences. Roughly 38,000 genome equivalents of blood DNA were amplified for TRB. Sequencing input: peripheral blood. These receptor sequences come from a human donor with an autoimmune cytopenia or autoimmune hepatitis (not recorded which).

The chain links TRBV29-1 to TRBJ2-5; without DNA, the TCRdb call of TRBD1 cannot be checked. Germline CDR1 SQVTM, CDR2 ANQGSEA. This CDR3 region has 15 residues. CDR3 sequence: CSVEAGVSSLETQYF. The whole variable domain, remainder taken from reference TRBV29-1 and TRBJ2-5, is SAVISQKPSRDICQRGTSLTIQCQVDSQVTMMFWYRQQPGQSLTLIATANQGSEATYESGFVIDKFPISRPNLTFSTLTVSNMSPEDSSIYLCSVEAGVSSLETQYFGPGTRLLVL.

The chain links TRBV10-2 to TRBJ1-4. Germline V gives CDR1 WSHSY, CDR2 SAAADI. The CDR3 runs 15 residues. The CDR3 is CASSVLKSINEKLFF.

The rearrangement links TRBV7-6 to TRBJ2-1; TCRdb reports TRBD2, a call that lacks DNA to check it against. The CDR3 spans 16 residues. Germline-derived CDR1 and CDR2 are SGHVS and FNYEAQ. This CDR3 is CASRPMAGVTHNEQFF.

The genes are TRBV6-5 and TRBJ2-5; as DNA is missing, the TRBD1 call by TCRdb cannot be tested. The CDR3 covers 14 residues. Germline loops: CDR1 MNHEY, CDR2 SVGAGI. This CDR3 reads CASSSNGPGETQYF.

The chain couples TRBV18 to TRBJ2-2. This CDR3 region has 14 residues. Germline CDR1 and CDR2: KGHSH and LQKENI. Here the CDR3 reads CASSPQGNTGELFF.

V and J are TRBV6-6 and TRBJ1-3. Germline V lookup: CDR1 MNHNY, CDR2 SVGAGI (reference sequence). The CDR3 sequence is 14 residues long. CDR3 sequence: CASNRQGSGNTIYF.